The T cell receptor (beta chain) under discussion was sequenced for a study of beta chain features in type 1 diabetes. On average, the one heparinised blood draw given by each donor was approximately 0.12 L. A CD45RO/CCR7/CD25/CD127/CD95/CD27 panel sorted naive, central memory, regulatory and stem cell-like memory CD4+ cells. Study-wide results and caveats: Fewer junction insertions and more nucleotide deletions appeared in type 1 diabetes patients. Patients with Type 1 diabetes showed moderately but significantly shorter TCRB CDR3s in all four CD4+ subsets. Patients' naive, central memory and regulatory TCRB repertoires appeared more alike than those of healthy donors.

This clone has a count of ten or more. Its antigen is unknown. Trimming took 4 bases from V and 5 from J; bases not matched to a gene: 8. Germline-derived CDR1 and CDR2 are SGDLS and YYNGEE. CDR3 length equals 15 residues. Since all of the isolated RNA was reverse transcribed, expressed TCRB transcripts were what got sequenced. Using immunoSEQ multiplex PCR, the repertoire was profiled, and TCRdb retains in-frame clones only, with some absent. The sample consists of approximately 170,000 clones, 7.8% of them appearing once. V gene TRBV9 combines with J gene TRBJ2-1; 8 bases are a match to TRBD1. The TCR was taken from a woman in her forties with type 1 diabetes. The material sequenced was central memory CD4+ T cells from blood. The DNA for the CDR3 is TGTGCCAGCAGCCCCCGGACAGGGAAACACAATGAGCAGTTCTTC. This codes for CASSPRTGKHNEQFF. Combining the CDR3 with reference TRBV9 and TRBJ2-1 gives the whole variable domain DSGVTQTPKHLITATGQRVTLRCSPRSGDLSVYWYQQSLDQGLQFLIQYYNGEERAKGNILERFSAQQFPDLHSELNLSSLELGDSALYFCASSPRTGKHNEQFFGPGTRLTVL.